This T cell receptor beta chain appears in the sequencing data of a study of blood T cell repertoires in COVID-19. Those who participated ranged in age from about 18 to 89 years and resided in 20 to 25 US areas. V shed 5 bases and J shed 5 bases, with 12 bases lying between them. Germline V gene sequence: CDR1 MNHEY, CDR2 SMNVEV (reference sequence). The CDR3 loop spans 13 amino acids. TCRdb's copy holds only in-frame clones and misses some; the assay was immunoSEQ multiplex PCR. The table records 200,000 to 250,000 clones, just under 90% of them present only once. V is TRBV27 and J is TRBJ2-5; D gene uncertain. This TCR derives from a man in his forties or fifties who had been exposed to COVID-19. The specimen sequenced was PBMCs or T cells enriched from blood (not recorded which). DNA for the CDR3: TGTGCCAGCAGTCCCACCCGTCGGGAGACCCAGTACTTC. Its protein product is CASSPTRRETQYF.